This T cell receptor beta chain was profiled in a study of vaccination effects on CD4 cells after COVID-19. Only one count was recorded for this clone. Its matching antigen is unknown. Sequencing used immunoSEQ multiplex PCR; TCRdb keeps in-frame clones, though not all of them. The sample lists 30,000 to 40,000 clones, 82% occurring once. Subsequent to a culture period of 10 to 11 days, CD4+ T cells were isolated. CDR3 length: 15 residues. J was trimmed by 6 bases and V by 3 bases; bases with no gene match: 10. Looked up from germline, CDR1 is KGHSH and CDR2 is LQKENI. Whole-study findings and limits: The vaccine-induced clones of healthy vaccinees included only 1 of 255 that cross-reacted with common cold coronaviruses.

This rearrangement joins TRBV18 to TRBJ1-2; 7 bases align to TRBD1. This clonotype was obtained from a human donor who received a COVID-19 vaccine. This material consisted of CD4+ T cells from PBMCs cultured without peptide, taken before COVID-19 vaccination. DNA for the CDR3: TGTGCCAGCTCACCCAATCTTCAGGGGGAGAATGGCTACACCTTC. It specifies CASSPNLQGENGYTF.